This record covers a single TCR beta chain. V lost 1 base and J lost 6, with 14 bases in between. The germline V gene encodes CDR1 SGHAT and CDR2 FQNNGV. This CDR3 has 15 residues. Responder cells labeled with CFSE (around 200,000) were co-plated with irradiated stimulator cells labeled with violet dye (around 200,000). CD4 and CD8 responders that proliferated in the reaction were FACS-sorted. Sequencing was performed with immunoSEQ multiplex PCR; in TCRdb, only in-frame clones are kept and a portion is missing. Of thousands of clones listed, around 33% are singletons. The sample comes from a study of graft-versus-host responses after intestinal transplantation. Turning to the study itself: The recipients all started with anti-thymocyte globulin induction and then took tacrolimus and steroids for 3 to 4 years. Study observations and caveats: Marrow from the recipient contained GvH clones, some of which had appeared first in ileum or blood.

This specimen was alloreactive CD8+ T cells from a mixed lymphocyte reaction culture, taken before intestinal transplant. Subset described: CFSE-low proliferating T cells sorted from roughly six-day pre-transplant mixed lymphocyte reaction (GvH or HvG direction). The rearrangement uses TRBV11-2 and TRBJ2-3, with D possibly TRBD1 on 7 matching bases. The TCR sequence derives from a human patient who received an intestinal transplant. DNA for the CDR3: TGTGCCAGCAGCTTAGGGCTGGCAGGGGGGGATACGCAGTATTTT. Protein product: CASSLGLAGGDTQYF.